This TCR beta chain was obtained from a study of blood T cell repertoires in COVID-19. Whole-study context: The samples span acute and convalescent COVID-19 from the United States, Italy and Spain.

Using immunoSEQ multiplex PCR, the repertoire was profiled, and TCRdb retains in-frame clones only, with some absent. The table shows about 62,000 clones, with around four fifths occurring only once. CDR1 SGHVS and CDR2 FQNEAQ come from the germline V gene. This CDR3 is 14 amino acids long. Trimming stripped 6 bases from V and 1 base from J, with 12 bases between. The receptor comes from an elderly woman with active or convalescent COVID-19. The sequenced sample consisted of peripheral blood. This rearrangement joins TRBV7-8 to TRBJ1-2; D may be TRBD1 (6 bases). This CDR3 is CASSPGTNNYGYTF. CDR3 sequence (DNA): TGTGCCAGCAGTCCAGGGACAAATAACTATGGCTACACCTTC.